Listed here are 26 T cell receptor beta chains from one sample, sequenced in a study of blood T cell repertoires in COVID-19. TCRdb's table, derived via immunoSEQ multiplex PCR, lists solely in-frame clones and lacks some. This table holds some 120,000 clones, roughly four fifths found once. The sequenced sample was peripheral blood. The receptors come from a man aged 65 to 85 with active or convalescent COVID-19.

The V call is TRBV5-6, the J call TRBJ2-7, with 9 bases identical to TRBD2. With 4 bases clipped from V and 10 bases from J, the junction kept 3 bases outside the gene matches. The V gene's germline CDR1 is SGHDT and CDR2 YYEEEE. The length of the CDR3 is 11 residues. The CDR3 spells CASSAGLAQYF. CDR3 bases: TGTGCCAGCAGCGCGGGACTAGCCCAGTACTTC.

The chain combines TRBV19 with TRBJ2-2; D gene ambiguous. The CDR3 has 15 amino acids. Germline V CDR1 and CDR2: LNHDA, SQIVND (reference sequence). V lost 7 bases and J 2 bases, leaving 14 bases between the germline ends. The CDR3 sequence: CASIDAGKNTGELFF. The CDR3 DNA reads TGTGCCAGTATCGATGCAGGCAAAAACACCGGGGAGCTGTTTTTT.

This clone has a single count. This sequence joins TRBV27 and TRBJ2-7; perhaps TRBD1 as D (6 bases). Trimming cost V 0 bases and J 4 bases, with 7 bases left between them. CDR3 length: 13 amino acids. Looked up from germline, CDR1 is MNHEY and CDR2 is SMNVEV (reference sequence). CDR3 loop: CASSLSRGYEQYF. Written as DNA, the CDR3 is TGTGCCAGCAGTTTATCTAGGGGGTACGAGCAGTACTTC.

This clone was observed a single time. The rearrangement links TRBV18 to TRBJ1-2, with TRBD1 identical over 9 bases. V lost 3 bases, J lost 2 bases, and 19 bases stayed unmatched. This CDR3 spans 20 amino acids. CDR1 and CDR2 (germline): KGHSH, LQKENI. The CDR3 DNA follows: TGTGCCAGCTCACCGGCACTCTACCATCTCGGACAGGGGCAAAACTATGGCTACACCTTC. Translating it yields CASSPALYHLGQGQNYGYTF.

This chain uses TRBV11-2 with TRBJ2-1, with D possibly matching TRBD2 (7 bases). CDR1 SGHAT and CDR2 FQNNGV come from the germline V gene. The CDR3 totals 16 residues. V dropped 4 bases and J dropped 10 bases, with 23 bases sitting between them. The DNA for the CDR3 is TGTGCCAGCAGCTCCTCCCTATCGGGGGGCCGGGGGGAGCAGTTCTTC. Encoded protein: CASSSSLSGGRGEQFF.

The rearrangement uses TRBV7-2 and TRBJ2-1; 9 nucleotides line up with TRBD2. From germline, CDR1 is SGHTA and CDR2 FQGNSA. The CDR3 sequence is 15 residues long. With 5 bases clipped from V and 0 bases from J, the junction kept 2 bases outside the gene matches. The CDR3 loop reads CASSHSGSSYNEQFF. The CDR3 nucleotides are TGTGCCAGCAGCCATAGCGGGAGCTCCTACAATGAGCAGTTCTTC.

The chain carries TRBV7-3 and TRBJ2-7, with TRBD2 matching 7 bases. Germline CDR1 is SGHTA and CDR2 is FQGTGA. The CDR3 totals 14 residues. V trimming: 4 bases; J trimming: 2 bases; junction bases outside the gene matches: 5. This CDR3 is CASSWGGPPYEQYF. CDR3 DNA sequence: TGTGCCAGCAGCTGGGGGGGACCTCCCTACGAGCAGTACTTC.

V and J are TRBV11-3 and TRBJ1-2, with a possible D match to TRBD1 (5 bases). The germline V gene encodes CDR1 SGHNT and CDR2 YENEEA. This CDR3 region has 14 residues. V shed 5 bases and J shed 0 bases, with 10 bases lying between them. In DNA, the CDR3 is TGTGCCAGCAGCCCCGGGGGAGCTAACTATGGCTACACCTTC. It codes for CASSPGGANYGYTF.

The chain joins TRBV19 to TRBJ1-5; 9 bases are a match to TRBD1. There are 16 residues in the CDR3. Germline V gene lookup returns CDR1 LNHDA and CDR2 SQIVND (reference sequence). The V segment lost 6 bases and the J segment 1 base; nucleotides outside the gene matches: 7. CDR3 region: CASRGTGGVSNQPQHF. CDR3 DNA sequence: TGTGCCAGTAGGGGAACAGGGGGCGTAAGCAATCAGCCCCAGCATTTT.

The gene calls are TRBV18 and TRBJ1-5, with 9 bases matching TRBD1. CDR1 and CDR2 from the germline V gene are KGHSH and LQKENI. V gave up 4 bases and J gave up 3 bases; unmatched junction bases: 1. CDR3 length: 14 amino acids. The CDR3 region is CASSRDRDNQPQHF. CDR3 in DNA: TGTGCCAGCTCACGGGACAGGGACAATCAGCCCCAGCATTTT.

The rearrangement links TRBV7-3 to TRBJ2-1; D possibly corresponds to TRBD1 (5 bases). Germline CDR1 and CDR2: SGHTA and FQGTGA. The CDR3 runs to 15 residues. V lost 4 bases to trimming and J lost 0 bases, with 10 bases between them. The CDR3 sequence: CASSSLGVSYNEQFF. The DNA of the CDR3 is TGTGCCAGCAGCTCTTTAGGGGTCTCCTACAATGAGCAGTTCTTC.

To note about this clone: Being one base from a much bigger clone, this may be a read error. This sample includes further DNA sequences coding for the same CDR3. The chain carries TRBV3-1 (or the pseudogene TRBV3-2) and TRBJ1-1; D is unclear. The germline gives CDR1 LGHDT, CDR2 YNNKEL (reference sequence). Trimming pared 1 base from V and 1 base from J, leaving 4 bases between. This CDR3 spans 13 amino acids. Written as DNA, the CDR3 is TGTGCCAGCAGCCAAGGAGGGAACACTGAAGCTTTCTTT. Protein sequence: CASSQGGNTEAFF.

V and J are TRBV5-1 and TRBJ2-7; 9 bases agree with TRBD1. This CDR3 has 14 amino acids. V shed 5 bases and J 4 bases; nucleotides not matched to a gene: 7. CDR1 and CDR2 (germline): SGHRS, YFSETQ. The CDR3 DNA reads TGCGCCAGCAGTCGGGACAGGGAGAAGTACGAGCAGTACTTC. It translates to CASSRDREKYEQYF. The full variable domain, rest sourced from reference TRBV5-1 and TRBJ2-7, is KAGVTQTPRYLIKTRGQQVTLSCSPISGHRSVSWYQQTPGQGLQFLFEYFSETQRNKGNFPGRFSGRQFSNSRSEMNVSTLELGDSALYLCASSRDREKYEQYFGPGTRLTVT.

There are a few counts of this clone. This chain connects TRBV18 to TRBJ1-3, with D uncertain. Trimming cost V 0 bases and J 0 bases, with 6 bases left between them. From germline, CDR1 is KGHSH and CDR2 LQKENI. There are 15 residues in the CDR3. The CDR3 coding sequence is TGTGCCAGCTCACCACCTGGAGACTCTGGAAACACCATATATTTT. Its translation is CASSPPGDSGNTIYF.

The rearrangement links TRBV12-3 or TRBV12-4 to TRBJ2-7; TRBD2 matches at 10 bases. The CDR3 contains 13 residues. V lost 8 bases and J lost 6; bases outside the gene matches: 7. The CDR3 region has the DNA TGTGCCAGCGGACTAGCGGAGGGGGGCGAGCAGTACTTC. Encoded protein: CASGLAEGGEQYF.

The chain combines TRBV5-6 with TRBJ2-2, with D perhaps TRBD1 (5 bases). CDR1 is SGHDT and CDR2 is YYEEEE in the germline V gene. The CDR3 runs 13 residues. Trimming shortened V by 9 bases and J by 6 bases, and 15 bases separated the two germline ends. CDR3: CATKDTRPGELFF. The CDR3 region has the DNA TGTGCCACCAAGGACACCCGCCCCGGGGAGCTGTTTTTT.

V is TRBV28 and J is TRBJ1-4, with 7 bases identical to TRBD1. This CDR3 is built from 13 residues. The junction had 5 bases not matched to a gene; V was cut back by 9 bases and J by 4 bases. CDR1 and CDR2 (germline): MDHEN, SYDVKM. CDR3 region: CASIRQGNEKLFF. Here the CDR3 DNA reads TGTGCCAGTATTCGACAGGGTAATGAAAAACTGTTTTTT.

The V call is TRBV11-2, the J call TRBJ1-5; the match to TRBD1 covers 7 bases. The V and J ends lost 5 bases and 2 bases, in that order; junction bases with no gene match: 6. The CDR3 length is 15 residues. CDR1 is SGHAT and CDR2 is FQNNGV in the germline V gene. Here the CDR3 reads CASSPTGTGNQPQHF. The DNA for the CDR3 is TGTGCCAGCAGCCCGACAGGGACGGGCAATCAGCCCCAGCATTTT.

This rearrangement joins TRBV4-3 to TRBJ1-2; D remains ambiguous. The CDR3 is 15 residues long. The V gene's germline CDR1 is LGHNA and CDR2 YSLEER. Trimming pared 0 bases from V and 7 bases from J, leaving 15 bases between. The CDR3 bases are TGCGCCAGCAGCCAAGATGGCAGAGGCTTCAGTGGCTACACCTTC. Translating it yields CASSQDGRGFSGYTF.

The chain couples TRBV11-3 to TRBJ1-1, with TRBD1 identical over 10 bases. The germline CDR1 and CDR2 sequences are SGHNT and YENEEA. With V trimmed by 5 bases and J by 4 bases, 10 bases remained unmatched. The CDR3 sequence is 16 residues long. The DNA for the CDR3 is TGTGCCAGCAGCCAACTAATGGACAGGGGGGTCACTGAAGCTTTCTTT. Amino acids: CASSQLMDRGVTEAFF.

The gene calls are TRBV5-8 and TRBJ1-2; D gene unclear. The CDR3 is 12 residues long. The germline V gene encodes CDR1 SGHTS and CDR2 YDEGEE. V shed 0 bases and J shed 8 bases, with 8 bases lying between them. The CDR3: CASSLGAYGYTF. The CDR3 DNA follows: TGTGCCAGCAGCTTGGGAGCGTACGGCTACACCTTC.

V and J are TRBV18 and TRBJ2-5; perhaps TRBD2 as D (6 bases). The CDR3 extends over 14 amino acids. The germline V gene encodes CDR1 KGHSH and CDR2 LQKENI. With 0 bases removed from V and 5 bases from J, the gap between germline ends came to 10 bases. CDR3 nucleotides: TGTGCCAGCTCACCACCGAATCTAGCGGAGACCCAGTACTTC. It encodes CASSPPNLAETQYF.

The chain employs TRBV7-2 and TRBJ1-1, with 8 positions matching TRBD1. Germline values: CDR1 SGHTA, CDR2 FQGNSA. This CDR3 is 14 amino acids long. The V gene end was trimmed by 4 bases and the J gene end by 4 bases; junction bases not matched to a gene: 5. This CDR3 reads CASSSQGVGTEAFF. CDR3 nucleotide sequence: TGTGCCAGCAGCTCACAGGGGGTCGGCACTGAAGCTTTCTTT.

This clone showed up just once. The chain recombines TRBV5-6 with TRBJ1-2; 8 bases match TRBD1. Germline V gene data show CDR1 as SGHDT and CDR2 as YYEEEE. V dropped 2 bases and J dropped 4; count of bases not matched to a gene: 10. This CDR3 region has 16 residues. The CDR3 region has the DNA TGTGCCAGCAGCTTACCGACAGGGGATGATATCTATGGCTACACCTTC. Residues: CASSLPTGDDIYGYTF.

The V and J genes are TRBV27 and TRBJ2-1; 12 bases are shared with TRBD2. The CDR3 sequence is 14 residues long. In germline, CDR1 is MNHEY, CDR2 SMNVEV (reference sequence). V lost 6 bases, J lost 7 bases, and 4 bases stayed unmatched. As DNA, the CDR3 is TGTGCCAGCAGGGGTCTAGCGGGAGGGAATGAGCAGTTCTTC. Protein sequence: CASRGLAGGNEQFF.

The chain joins TRBV2 to TRBJ2-1, with 7 positions matching TRBD2. J gave up 3 bases and V 4 bases, and 3 bases lay outside the gene matches. The CDR3 extends over 14 amino acids. Germline assignment: CDR1 SNHLY and CDR2 FYNNEI. The CDR3 DNA sequence: TGTGCCAGCAGTGGACTAGCCGGCTACAATGAGCAGTTCTTC. Its protein is CASSGLAGYNEQFF. The complete variable domain, with remaining parts taken from reference TRBV2 and TRBJ2-1, reads EPEVTQTPSHQVTQMGQEVILRCVPISNHLYFYWYRQILGQKVEFLVSFYNNEISEKSEIFDDQFSVERPDGSNFTLKIRSTKLEDSAMYFCASSGLAGYNEQFFGPGTRLTVL.